This T cell receptor beta chain comes out of a study of blood T cells in healthy people across ages. General study findings and limits: Long-lived donors carried more naive CD4+ cells and greater diversity than aged donors.

The CDR3 sequence is 12 residues long. Germline V gives CDR1 GTSNPN, CDR2 SVGIG (reference sequence). Between the trimmed V and J ends, which lost 5 bases and 10 bases, there was a span of 15 bases. As regards this clonotype: Its matching antigen is unknown.

Sample-barcoded 5' priming and a J-beta primer mix drove a second PCR of about 6 to 12 cycles. TCRdb re-derived calls from the 5' RACE reads in MiXCR, one entry per CDR3 protein. The sample lists approximately 800,000 distinct CDR3 sequences, about 36% occurring once. The clonotype originates from a man aged 18 to 29 in good health. The V and J genes are TRBV30 and TRBJ2-1; D perhaps matches TRBD2 (7 bases). The sample comprised blood. CDR3 loop: CAWDDGGREQFF. The CDR3 region has the DNA TGTGCCTGGGACGACGGGGGGCGGGAGCAGTTCTTC.